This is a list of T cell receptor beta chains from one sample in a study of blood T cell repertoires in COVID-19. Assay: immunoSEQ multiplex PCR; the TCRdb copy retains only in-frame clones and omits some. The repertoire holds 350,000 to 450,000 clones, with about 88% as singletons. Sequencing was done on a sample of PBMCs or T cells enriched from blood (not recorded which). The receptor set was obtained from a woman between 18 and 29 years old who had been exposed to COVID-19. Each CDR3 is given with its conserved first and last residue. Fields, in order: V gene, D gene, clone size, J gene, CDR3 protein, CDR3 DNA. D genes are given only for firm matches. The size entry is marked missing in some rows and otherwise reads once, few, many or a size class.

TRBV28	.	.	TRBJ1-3	CASSSGNTIYF	TGTGCCAGCAGTAGCGGAAACACCATATATTTT
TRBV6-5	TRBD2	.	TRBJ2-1	CASSYSKTSADNEQFF	TGTGCCAGCAGTTACTCGAAGACTAGCGCTGACAATGAGCAGTTCTTC
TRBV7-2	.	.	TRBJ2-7	CASSFGGTVNEQYF	TGTGCCAGCAGCTTTGGCGGGACAGTAAACGAGCAGTACTTC
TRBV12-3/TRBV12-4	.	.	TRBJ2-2	CASSPTGSGELFF	TGTGCCAGCAGTCCGACAGGTTCCGGGGAGCTGTTTTTT
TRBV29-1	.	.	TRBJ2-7	CSVEPDNSYEQYF	TGCAGCGTTGAACCCGACAACTCCTACGAGCAGTACTTC
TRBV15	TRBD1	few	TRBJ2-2	CATSYTGVTGELFF	TGTGCCACCAGCTATACAGGGGTCACCGGGGAGCTGTTTTTT
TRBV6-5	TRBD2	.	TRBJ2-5	CASSLGGGLQETQYF	TGTGCCAGCAGTTTAGGCGGGGGACTTCAAGAGACCCAGTACTTC
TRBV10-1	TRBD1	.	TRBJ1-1	CASSESNSAGGRNTEAFF	TGCGCCAGCAGTGAGTCTAATTCGGCAGGGGGTCGGAACACTGAAGCTTTCTTT
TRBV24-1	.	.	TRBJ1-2	CATSKNLGYGYTF	TGTGCCACCAGTAAGAATCTCGGCTATGGCTACACCTTC
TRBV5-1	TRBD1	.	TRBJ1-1	CASSLNTGTGASNTEAFF	TGCGCCAGCAGCTTAAATACCGGGACAGGGGCGTCGAACACTGAAGCTTTCTTT
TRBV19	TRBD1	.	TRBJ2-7	CASSHSGTGSYEQYF	TGTGCCAGTAGCCATTCCGGGACAGGCTCCTACGAGCAGTACTTC
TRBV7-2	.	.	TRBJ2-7	CASSLWSSPSYEQYF	TGTGCCAGCAGCTTATGGTCTAGCCCGTCCTACGAGCAGTACTTC
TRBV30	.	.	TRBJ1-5	CAWKIANSNQPQHF	TGTGCCTGGAAAATCGCGAACAGCAATCAGCCCCAGCATTTT
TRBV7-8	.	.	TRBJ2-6	CASRSLTTGLSSGANVLTF	TGTGCCAGCAGATCACTTACGACAGGCCTCAGCTCTGGGGCCAACGTCCTGACTTTC
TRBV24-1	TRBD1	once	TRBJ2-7	CATSDWVRGNVQYF	TGTGCCACCAGTGATTGGGTCAGGGGGAACGTGCAGTACTTC
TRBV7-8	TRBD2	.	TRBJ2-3	CASSSGLAGATDTQYF	TGTGCCAGCAGCTCCGGACTAGCGGGGGCCACAGATACGCAGTATTTT
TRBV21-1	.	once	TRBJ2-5	CAVTGQFKETQYF	TGTGCCGTAACGGGACAGTTTAAAGAGACCCAGTACTTC
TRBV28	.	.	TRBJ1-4	CASSPARGFANEKLFF	TGTGCCAGCAGTCCTGCCAGGGGTTTCGCTAATGAAAAACTGTTTTTT
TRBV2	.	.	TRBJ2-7	CASSEGGTRYEQYF	TGTGCCAGCAGTGAAGGGGGGACAAGGTACGAGCAGTACTTC
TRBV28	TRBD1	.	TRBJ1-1	CASSFGQGAWSTEAFF	TGTGCCAGCAGTTTCGGACAGGGGGCATGGAGCACTGAAGCTTTCTTT
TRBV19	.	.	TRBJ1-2	CASSHSGNYGYTF	TGTGCCAGTAGTCATTCAGGGAACTATGGCTACACCTTC
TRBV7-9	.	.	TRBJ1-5	CASSFPGPNQPQHF	TGTGCCAGCAGCTTTCCAGGGCCCAATCAGCCCCAGCATTTT
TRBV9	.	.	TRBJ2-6	CASSTQYPRESGANVLTF	TGTGCCAGCAGCACACAGTACCCAAGGGAGTCTGGGGCCAACGTCCTGACTTTC
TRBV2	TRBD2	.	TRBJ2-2	CASRALLAGEVSLFF	TGTGCCAGCAGGGCTCTACTAGCGGGAGAGGTATCGCTGTTTTTT
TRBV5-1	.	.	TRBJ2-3	CASSLASGLRRTDTQYF	TGCGCCAGCAGCTTGGCCTCAGGACTAAGAAGGACTGATACGCAGTATTTT
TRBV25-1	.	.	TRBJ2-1	CASSPTGGAYNEQFF	TGTGCCAGCAGTCCCACAGGGGGGGCGTACAATGAGCAGTTCTTC
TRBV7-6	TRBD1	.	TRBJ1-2	CASSLSGDRSYGYTF	TGTGCCAGCAGCCTTTCGGGGGACAGGTCCTATGGCTACACCTTC
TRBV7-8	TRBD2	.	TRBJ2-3	CASSTTSGGTTDTQYF	TGTGCCAGCAGCACGACTAGCGGGGGAACCACAGATACGCAGTATTTT
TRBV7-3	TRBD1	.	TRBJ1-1	CASSPNPTDRLVLLNTEAFF	TGTGCCAGCAGCCCCAACCCAACGGACAGGCTTGTCCTCTTGAACACTGAAGCTTTCTTT
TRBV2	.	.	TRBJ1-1	CASSDPGMFPTEAFF	TGTGCCAGCAGTGATCCGGGAATGTTCCCCACTGAAGCTTTCTTT
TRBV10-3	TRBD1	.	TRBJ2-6	CAISEGQGARAGANVLTF	TGTGCCATCAGTGAGGGACAGGGGGCAAGGGCCGGGGCCAACGTCCTGACTTTC
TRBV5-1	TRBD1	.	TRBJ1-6	CASSSLGTGTVGWPLHF	TGCGCCAGCAGCTCCTTGGGGACAGGGACCGTTGGGTGGCCCCTCCACTTT
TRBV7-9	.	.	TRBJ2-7	CASTFSTVYEQYF	TGTGCCAGCACCTTTTCGACAGTCTACGAGCAGTACTTC
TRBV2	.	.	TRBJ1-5	CASSEAPYEVSNQPQHF	TGTGCCAGCAGTGAAGCCCCCTACGAGGTTAGCAATCAGCCCCAGCATTTT
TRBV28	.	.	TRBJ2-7	CASLGLAGVYEQYF	TGTGCCAGCCTAGGGTTGGCAGGGGTGTACGAGCAGTACTTC
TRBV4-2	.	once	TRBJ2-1	CASSQGAQWFF	TGTGCCAGCAGCCAAGGGGCCCAGTGGTTCTTC
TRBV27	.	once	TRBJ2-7	CASSPGQNYEQYF	TGTGCCAGCAGTCCCGGACAGAACTACGAGCAGTACTTC
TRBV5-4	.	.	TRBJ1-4	CASSDGGNPTNEKLFF	TGTGCCAGCAGCGACGGCGGGAACCCAACTAATGAAAAACTGTTTTTT
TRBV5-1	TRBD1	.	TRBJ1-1	CASSQGQGAVNTEAFF	TGCGCCAGCAGCCAGGGACAGGGGGCGGTGAACACTGAAGCTTTCTTT
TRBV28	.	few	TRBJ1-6	CASRVRGSPLHF	TGTGCCAGCCGCGTGCGGGGTTCACCCCTCCACTTT